This is a list of T cell receptor beta chains from one sample in a study of CD8+ T cells in alopecia areata. Assay used: immunoSEQ multiplex PCR; TCRdb lists only in-frame clones, some missing. This table has about 200,000 clones, approximately 38% appearing once. The source material was CD4+ T cells sorted from blood, sampled around week 30, from a patient treated with tofacitinib. The receptor set was obtained from a human donor with alopecia areata. Both conserved end residues are part of each CDR3. The D gene is left open where the match is weak. Where a row states a size, it is once, few, many or the class of an expanded clone; other rows omit it.

>-|few|13|TRBV2|TRBJ1-2
CASSKTGSSGYTF
TGTGCCAGCAGCAAGACAGGCAGTAGTGGCTACACCTTC
>TRBD1|few|19|TRBV7-3|TRBJ2-7
CASSLTGPVVGQEPYEQYF
TGTGCCAGCAGCTTAACTGGGCCCGTAGTGGGACAGGAGCCCTACGAGCAGTACTTC
>-|-|13|TRBV13|TRBJ2-7
CASSLTDSYEQYF
TGTGCCAGCAGCTTAACCGACAGCTACGAGCAGTACTTC
>TRBD2|-|17|TRBV5-1|TRBJ2-1
CASSLSTGTSGRNEQFF
TGCGCCAGCAGCTTGAGTACCGGGACTAGCGGGAGAAATGAGCAGTTCTTC
>TRBD1|-|15|TRBV9|TRBJ1-1
CASSPRDRGQTEAFF
TGTGCCAGCAGCCCCCGGGACAGGGGGCAAACTGAAGCTTTCTTT
>-|-|15|TRBV28|TRBJ1-5
CASSQDAVSNQPQHF
TGTGCCAGCAGCCAAGACGCGGTGAGCAATCAGCCCCAGCATTTT
>TRBD1|many|12|TRBV7-9|TRBJ2-7
CASSSTGDEQYF
TGTGCCAGCAGCAGCACAGGGGACGAGCAGTACTTC
>TRBD2|-|16|TRBV5-4|TRBJ2-1
CASSLVGRGGNNEQFF
TGTGCCAGCAGCTTGGTTGGGAGGGGTGGAAACAATGAGCAGTTCTTC
>-|-|15|TRBV14|TRBJ1-1
CASSPAGRANTEAFF
TGTGCCAGCAGCCCCGCAGGAAGGGCGAACACTGAAGCTTTCTTT
>TRBD1|few|16|TRBV23-1|TRBJ1-1
CASSQSTGQGNTEAFF
TGCGCCAGCAGTCAATCGACGGGACAGGGGAACACTGAAGCTTTCTTT
>-|few|13|TRBV7-9|TRBJ1-1
CASSEVAGTEAFF
TGTGCCAGCAGTGAGGTGGCTGGCACTGAAGCTTTCTTT
>TRBD1|-|12|TRBV29-1|TRBJ2-7
CSGQTGGNEQYF
TGCAGCGGGCAGACAGGGGGAAACGAGCAGTACTTC
>TRBD1|-|13|TRBV5-1|TRBJ2-1
CASSPRQGKEQFF
TGCGCCAGCAGCCCCCGACAGGGAAAAGAGCAGTTCTTC
>-|-|16|TRBV7-3|TRBJ2-2
CASRDGHNLNTGELFF
TGTGCCAGCAGGGACGGACACAACCTTAACACCGGGGAGCTGTTTTTT
>-|many|15|TRBV7-8|TRBJ1-4
CASSPLALSSEKLFF
TGTGCCAGCAGCCCTCTTGCCCTGTCTAGCGAAAAACTGTTTTTT
>TRBD1|few|15|TRBV7-9|TRBJ1-6
CASSFPRTGDSPLHF
TGTGCCAGCAGCTTCCCCAGGACAGGGGATTCACCCCTCCACTTT
>-|-|16|TRBV5-4|TRBJ2-3
CASSLRGQAMTDTQYF
TGTGCCAGCAGCTTGAGAGGGCAGGCGATGACAGATACGCAGTATTTT
>-|-|14|TRBV2|TRBJ2-3
CASTVGTSTDTQYF
TGTGCCAGCACGGTGGGGACTTCCACAGATACGCAGTATTTT
>TRBD1|-|17|TRBV12-5|TRBJ1-5
CASGRDRYGFSNQPQHF
TGTGCTAGTGGGCGGGACAGGTATGGTTTTAGCAATCAGCCCCAGCATTTT
>-|-|14|TRBV2|TRBJ1-5
CASSVEHMGQPQHF
TGTGCCAGCAGTGTGGAACATATGGGTCAGCCCCAGCATTTT
>-|-|16|TRBV5-6|TRBJ2-1
CASSLGLASGYNEQFF
TGTGCCAGCAGCTTGGGCCTGGCTTCCGGGTACAATGAGCAGTTCTTC
>-|-|13|TRBV18|TRBJ2-1
CASSPFRGYEQFF
TGTGCCAGCTCACCATTCCGGGGCTATGAGCAGTTCTTC
>TRBD2|-|15|TRBV6-5|TRBJ2-1
CASSSLTSGYNEQFF
TGTGCCAGCAGTTCCCTGACTAGCGGCTACAATGAGCAGTTCTTC
>-|many|12|TRBV2|TRBJ2-3
CASSLSGLTQYF
TGTGCCAGCAGTCTAAGCGGACTTACGCAGTATTTT
>-|-|14|TRBV29-1|TRBJ2-2
CSVRKGFLAGELFF
TGCAGCGTGCGGAAGGGTTTTTTGGCCGGGGAGCTGTTTTTT
>-|few|14|TRBV2|TRBJ1-1
CASTNNGGATEAFF
TGTGCCAGCACCAATAACGGGGGGGCCACTGAAGCTTTCTTT
>-|-|14|TRBV5-1|TRBJ2-2
CASSFIRNTGELFF
TGCGCCAGCAGCTTTATCCGGAACACCGGGGAGCTGTTTTTT
>TRBD1|-|13|TRBV29-1|TRBJ1-5
CSAGGGGDQPQHF
TGCAGCGCGGGGGGAGGGGGCGATCAGCCCCAGCATTTT
>-|few|13|TRBV5-6|TRBJ2-2
CASSPGNTGELFF
TGTGCCAGCAGCCCGGGGAACACCGGGGAGCTGTTTTTT
>TRBD1|-|14|TRBV27|TRBJ2-7
CASSAGQADYEQYF
TGTGCCAGCAGCGCCGGACAGGCCGATTACGAGCAGTACTTC
>TRBD1|-|15|TRBV7-2|TRBJ1-6
CASSTGQGRNSPLHF
TGTGCCAGCAGCACAGGACAGGGGCGTAATTCACCCCTCCACTTT
>-|few|14|TRBV10-3|TRBJ2-7
CAISDRDPRGEQYF
TGTGCCATCAGCGATAGGGACCCACGAGGAGAGCAGTACTTC
>-|-|15|TRBV11-2|TRBJ2-7
CASGPIRGHLYEQYF
TGTGCCAGCGGACCCATCCGGGGTCACCTCTACGAGCAGTACTTC
>-|-|16|TRBV7-9|TRBJ2-3
CASNLGTRKNTDTQYF
TGTGCCAGCAACTTGGGGACTCGGAAGAACACAGATACGCAGTATTTT
>TRBD2|few|17|TRBV29-1|TRBJ2-1
CSVGTSGRKSSYNEQFF
TGCAGCGTTGGAACTAGCGGGAGGAAGAGCTCCTACAATGAGCAGTTCTTC
>TRBD2|-|15|TRBV9|TRBJ2-3
CASSPIAGGTDTQYF
TGTGCCAGCAGCCCTATAGCGGGGGGCACAGATACGCAGTATTTT
>-|-|15|TRBV30|TRBJ2-6
CAWGGLTSGANVLTF
TGTGCCTGGGGTGGACTGACCTCTGGGGCCAACGTCCTGACTTTC
>-|-|13|TRBV9|TRBJ1-1
CASSVVLNTEAFF
TGTGCCAGCAGCGTAGTCCTGAACACTGAAGCTTTCTTT
>TRBD2|-|18|TRBV4-1|TRBJ2-3
CASSQEPNSGSRRDTQYF
TGCGCCAGCAGCCAAGAACCGAATAGCGGGAGTAGGCGGGATACGCAGTATTTT
>TRBD1|-|13|TRBV7-9|TRBJ1-1
CASSPQGATEAFF
TGTGCCAGCAGCCCACAGGGGGCGACTGAAGCTTTCTTT
>-|-|12|TRBV5-1|TRBJ1-2
CASREANYGYTF
TGCGCCAGCAGGGAAGCAAACTATGGCTACACCTTC
>-|-|15|TRBV5-4|TRBJ2-7
CASSPNYPDSYEQYF
TGTGCCAGCAGCCCCAACTATCCGGATTCCTACGAGCAGTACTTC
>-|-|16|TRBV1|TRBJ2-7
CTSSTRLAQEPYEQYF
TGCACCAGCAGCACCCGACTAGCTCAAGAACCGTACGAGCAGTACTTC
>-|-|13|TRBV7-9|TRBJ2-3
CASSIGLDYTQYF
TGTGCCAGCAGTATTGGGCTGGACTATACGCAGTATTTT
>-|-|17|TRBV9|TRBJ2-2
CASSAGILRGKTGELFF
TGTGCCAGCAGCGCAGGGATTCTAAGGGGGAAGACCGGGGAGCTGTTTTTT
>-|few|13|TRBV29-1|TRBJ2-7
CSVYGTRAGEQYF
TGCAGCGTTTACGGGACAAGAGCGGGTGAGCAGTACTTC
>TRBD2|-|14|TRBV5-1|TRBJ2-3
CASSLSGDTDTQYF
TGCGCCAGCAGCTTGAGCGGGGACACAGATACGCAGTATTTT
>TRBD1|-|14|TRBV30|TRBJ1-3
CAWSRGPGGNTIYF
TGTGCCTGGAGCAGGGGGCCCGGTGGAAACACCATATATTTT
>-|-|13|TRBV6-1|TRBJ1-1
CASNGPRNTEAFF
TGTGCCAGCAACGGACCCAGGAACACTGAAGCTTTCTTT
>-|-|14|TRBV5-4|TRBJ2-1
CASTGAAWKDEQFF
TGTGCCAGCACCGGGGCAGCTTGGAAGGATGAGCAGTTCTTC
>TRBD2|once|14|TRBV5-1|TRBJ2-1
CATAGGAGGNEQFF
TGCGCCACCGCGGGTGGAGCGGGAGGAAATGAGCAGTTCTTC
>TRBD2|-|14|TRBV5-1|TRBJ2-2
CASSLVLAAGELFF
TGCGCCAGCAGCTTGGTCCTAGCGGCCGGGGAGCTGTTTTTT
>-|-|14|TRBV30|TRBJ1-2
CAWSVNGGFGGYTF
TGTGCCTGGAGTGTAAACGGCGGCTTTGGTGGCTACACCTTC
>-|few|13|TRBV29-1|TRBJ1-1
CSVEGRFYTEAFF
TGCAGCGTTGAAGGGCGGTTTTACACTGAAGCTTTCTTT
>-|-|14|TRBV2|TRBJ2-2
CASKVRSNGGELFF
TGTGCCAGCAAAGTTCGCTCAAATGGCGGGGAGCTGTTTTTT
>-|-|14|TRBV6-6|TRBJ1-1
CASILGLLNTEAFF
TGTGCCAGCATCCTCGGGCTTCTGAACACTGAAGCTTTCTTT
>-|few|12|TRBV9|TRBJ1-2
CASSPSGSAVTF
TGTGCCAGCAGCCCGAGCGGGTCTGCTGTCACCTTC
>TRBD1|-|16|TRBV6-5|TRBJ1-2
CASSSGQGARNYGYTF
TGTGCCAGCAGTTCCGGACAGGGGGCGAGGAACTATGGCTACACCTTC